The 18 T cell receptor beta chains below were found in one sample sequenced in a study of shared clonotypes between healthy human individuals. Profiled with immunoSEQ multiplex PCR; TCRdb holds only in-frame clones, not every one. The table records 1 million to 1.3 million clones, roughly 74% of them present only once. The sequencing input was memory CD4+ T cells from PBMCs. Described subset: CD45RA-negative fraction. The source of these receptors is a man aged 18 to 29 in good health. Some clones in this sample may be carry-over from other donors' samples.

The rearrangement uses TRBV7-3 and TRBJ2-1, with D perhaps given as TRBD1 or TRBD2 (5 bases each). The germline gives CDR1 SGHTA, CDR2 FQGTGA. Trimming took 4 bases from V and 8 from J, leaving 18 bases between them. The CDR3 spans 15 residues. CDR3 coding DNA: TGTGCCAGCAGCTCCACGGACCTAATGGGGGATGAGCAGTTCTTC. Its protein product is CASSSTDLMGDEQFF. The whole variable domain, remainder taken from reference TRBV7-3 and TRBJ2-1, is GAGVSQTPSNKVTEKGKYVELRCDPISGHTALYWYRQSLGQGPEFLIYFQGTGAADDSGLPNDRFFAVRPEGSVSTLKIQRTERGDSAVYLCASSSTDLMGDEQFFGPGTRLTVL.

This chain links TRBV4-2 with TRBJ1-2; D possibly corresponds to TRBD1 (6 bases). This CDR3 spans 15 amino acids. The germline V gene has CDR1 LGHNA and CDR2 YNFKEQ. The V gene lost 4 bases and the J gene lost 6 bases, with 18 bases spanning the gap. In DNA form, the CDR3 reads TGTGCCAGCAGCCTGACAGGCCTAACTATCAATGGCTACACCTTC. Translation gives CASSLTGLTINGYTF.

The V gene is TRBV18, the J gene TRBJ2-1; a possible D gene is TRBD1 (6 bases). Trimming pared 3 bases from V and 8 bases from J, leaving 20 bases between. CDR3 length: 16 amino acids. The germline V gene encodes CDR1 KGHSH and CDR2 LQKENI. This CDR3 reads CASSPQAGALRDEQFF. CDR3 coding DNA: TGTGCCAGCTCACCCCAGGCAGGGGCACTTCGCGATGAGCAGTTCTTC. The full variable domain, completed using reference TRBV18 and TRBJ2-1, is NAGVMQNPRHLVRRRGQEARLRCSPMKGHSHVYWYRQLPEEGLKFMVYLQKENIIDESGMPKERFSAEFPKEGPSILRIQQVVRGDSAAYFCASSPQAGALRDEQFFGPGTRLTVL.

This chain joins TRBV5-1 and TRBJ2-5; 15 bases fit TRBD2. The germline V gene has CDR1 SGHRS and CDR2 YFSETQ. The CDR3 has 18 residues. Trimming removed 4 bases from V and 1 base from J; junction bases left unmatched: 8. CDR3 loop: CASSLGLAGGPVQETQYF. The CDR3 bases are TGCGCCAGCAGCCTTGGACTAGCGGGAGGGCCGGTCCAAGAGACCCAGTACTTC.

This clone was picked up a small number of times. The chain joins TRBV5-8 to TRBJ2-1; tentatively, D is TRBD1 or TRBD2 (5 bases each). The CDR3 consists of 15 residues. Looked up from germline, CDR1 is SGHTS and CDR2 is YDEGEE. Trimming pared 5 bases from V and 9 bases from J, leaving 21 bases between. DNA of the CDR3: TGTGCCAGCAGTGGTGCCGGGACCGTCGGTCGTGAGCAGTTCTTC. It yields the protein CASSGAGTVGREQFF.

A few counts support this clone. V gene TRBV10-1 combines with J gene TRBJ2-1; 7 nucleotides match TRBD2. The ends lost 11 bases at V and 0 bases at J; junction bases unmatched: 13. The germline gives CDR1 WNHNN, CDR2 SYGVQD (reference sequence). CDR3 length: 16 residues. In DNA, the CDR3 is TGCGCCGAAGGTGGGAGGGAGGAAGTCTCCTACAATGAGCAGTTCTTC. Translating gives CAEGGREEVSYNEQFF.

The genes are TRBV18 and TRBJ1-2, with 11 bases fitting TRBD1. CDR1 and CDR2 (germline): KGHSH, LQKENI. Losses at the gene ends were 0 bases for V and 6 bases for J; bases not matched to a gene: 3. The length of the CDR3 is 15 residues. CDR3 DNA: TGTGCCAGCTCACCACCGGGACAGGGGGTACATGGCTACACCTTC. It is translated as CASSPPGQGVHGYTF.

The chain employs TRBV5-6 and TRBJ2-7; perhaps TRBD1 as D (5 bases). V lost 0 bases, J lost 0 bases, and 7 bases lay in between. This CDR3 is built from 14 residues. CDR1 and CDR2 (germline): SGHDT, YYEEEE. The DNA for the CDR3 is TGTGCCAGCAGCTTGGGACAGAGCTCCTACGAGCAGTACTTC. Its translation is CASSLGQSSYEQYF. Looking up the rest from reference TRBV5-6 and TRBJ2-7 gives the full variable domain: DAGVTQSPTHLIKTRGQQVTLRCSPKSGHDTVSWYQQALGQGPQFIFQYYEEEERQRGNFPDRFSGHQFPNYSSELNVNALLLGDSALYLCASSLGQSSYEQYFGPGTRLTVT.

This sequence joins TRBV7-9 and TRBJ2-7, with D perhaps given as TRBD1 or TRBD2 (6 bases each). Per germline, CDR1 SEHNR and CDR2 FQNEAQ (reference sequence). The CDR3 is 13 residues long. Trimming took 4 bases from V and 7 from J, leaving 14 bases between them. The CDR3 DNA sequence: TGTGCCAGCAGCTGGGGGGCCGGACAGGAGCAGTACTTC. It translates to CASSWGAGQEQYF.

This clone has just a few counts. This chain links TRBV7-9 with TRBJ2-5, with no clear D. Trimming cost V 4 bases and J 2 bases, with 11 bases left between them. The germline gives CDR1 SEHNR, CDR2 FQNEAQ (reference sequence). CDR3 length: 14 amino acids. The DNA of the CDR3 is TGTGCCAGCAGCTCAATGGGTCTACAAGAGACCCAGTACTTC. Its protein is CASSSMGLQETQYF.

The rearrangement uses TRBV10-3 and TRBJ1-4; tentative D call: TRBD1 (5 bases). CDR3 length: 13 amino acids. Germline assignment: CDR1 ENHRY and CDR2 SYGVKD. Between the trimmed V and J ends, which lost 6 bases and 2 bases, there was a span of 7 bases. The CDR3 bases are TGTGCCATCAGCGACAGCACTAATGAAAAACTGTTTTTT. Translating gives CAISDSTNEKLFF.

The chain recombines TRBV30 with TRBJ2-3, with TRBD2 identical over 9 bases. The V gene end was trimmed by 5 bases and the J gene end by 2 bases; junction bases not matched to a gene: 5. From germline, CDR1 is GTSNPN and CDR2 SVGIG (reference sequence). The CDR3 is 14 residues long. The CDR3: CAWVTSGNTDTQYF. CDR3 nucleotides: TGTGCCTGGGTGACTAGCGGAAACACAGATACGCAGTATTTT.

This chain's CDR3 is CASSLEPAAETQYF. CDR3 coding DNA: TGCGCCAGCAGCTTGGAACCAGCTGCGGAGACCCAGTACTTC. The V call is TRBV5-1, the J call TRBJ2-5, with unresolved D. V was cut by 0 bases and J by 5 bases, with 11 bases left in between. Germline lookup yields CDR1 SGHRS and CDR2 YFSETQ. The CDR3 is made up of 14 amino acids. Combining the CDR3 with reference TRBV5-1 and TRBJ2-5 gives the whole variable domain KAGVTQTPRYLIKTRGQQVTLSCSPISGHRSVSWYQQTPGQGLQFLFEYFSETQRNKGNFPGRFSGRQFSNSRSEMNVSTLELGDSALYLCASSLEPAAETQYFGPGTRLLVL.

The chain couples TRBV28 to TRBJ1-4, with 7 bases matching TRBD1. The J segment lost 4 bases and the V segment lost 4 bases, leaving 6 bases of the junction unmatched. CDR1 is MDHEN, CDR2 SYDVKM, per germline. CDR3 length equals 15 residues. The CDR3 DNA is TGTGCCAGCAGTTCTCGGACAGGCTATAATGAAAAACTGTTTTTT. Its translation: CASSSRTGYNEKLFF.

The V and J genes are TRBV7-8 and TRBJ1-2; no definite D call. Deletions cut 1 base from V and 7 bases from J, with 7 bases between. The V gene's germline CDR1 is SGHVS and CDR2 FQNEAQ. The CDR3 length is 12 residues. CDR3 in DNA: TGTGCCAGCAGCTTAGTGTCGGGTGGCTACACCTTC. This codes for CASSLVSGGYTF.

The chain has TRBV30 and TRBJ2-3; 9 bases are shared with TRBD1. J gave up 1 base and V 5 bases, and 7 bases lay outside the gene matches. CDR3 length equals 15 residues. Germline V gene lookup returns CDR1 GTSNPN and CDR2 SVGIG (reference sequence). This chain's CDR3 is CAWRLQGAGTDTQYF. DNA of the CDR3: TGTGCCTGGCGGCTACAGGGGGCCGGCACAGATACGCAGTATTTT.

The DNA for the CDR3 is TGTGCCACTTCTAAGAACACCGGGGAGCTGTTTTTT. This gives the protein CATSKNTGELFF. V and J are TRBV28 and TRBJ2-2; D gene ambiguous. Trimming left V 10 bases short and J 1 base short, with 7 bases between. Per the germline V gene, CDR1 is MDHEN and CDR2 is SYDVKM. The CDR3 runs to 12 residues.

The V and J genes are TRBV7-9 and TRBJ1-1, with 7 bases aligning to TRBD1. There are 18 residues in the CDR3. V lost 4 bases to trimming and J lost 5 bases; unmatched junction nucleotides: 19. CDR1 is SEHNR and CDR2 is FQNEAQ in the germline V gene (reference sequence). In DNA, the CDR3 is TGTGCCAGCAGCTCCAGAAGGGGACAGCTTTGGGCGGGAACTGAAGCTTTCTTT. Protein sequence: CASSSRRGQLWAGTEAFF. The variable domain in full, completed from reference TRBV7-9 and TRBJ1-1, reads DTGVSQNPRHKITKRGQNVTFRCDPISEHNRLYWYRQTLGQGPEFLTYFQNEAQLEKSRLLSDRFSAERPKGSFSTLEIQRTEQGDSAMYLCASSSRRGQLWAGTEAFFGQGTRLTVV.